This is a list of T cell receptor beta chains from one sample in a study of graft-versus-host responses after intestinal transplantation. The table came from immunoSEQ multiplex PCR; TCRdb's copy has only in-frame clones and leaves some out. The data contain around 100,000 clones, about nine tenths of them singletons. Their antigens are not known. Sequenced here: unstimulated CD4+ T cells sorted from spleen or lymph node cells, sampled before transplant. These receptors originate from a human donor who was the organ donor for an intestinal transplant. Both conserved end residues are part of each CDR3. A D gene is named only where the DNA matches it firmly. Size is stated for part of the rows, as once, few or many counts, or as a class when the clone is expanded.

>-|-|TRBV6-4|TRBJ1-2
TGTGCCAGCAGTGAGGGACAAAACTATGGCTACACCTTC
CASSEGQNYGYTF
>-|-|TRBV7-3|TRBJ1-1
TGTGCCAGCAGACCTGATGCGGTCGGGGACACTGAAGCTTTCTTT
CASRPDAVGDTEAFF
>-|-|TRBV2|TRBJ2-7
TGTGCCAGCATTGGCCAGGGTTACTCCTACGAGCAGTACTTC
CASIGQGYSYEQYF
>-|-|TRBV7-3|TRBJ1-2
TGTGCCAGCAGCTTAACGTACGGGTATGGCTACACCTTC
CASSLTYGYGYTF
>-|TRBD1|TRBV18|TRBJ2-2
TGTGCCAGCTCACTAGAGACAGGGGGCTTCACCGGGGAGCTGTTTTTT
CASSLETGGFTGELFF
>-|-|TRBV6-1|TRBJ2-7
TGTGCCACCGACCTAGGGGTCTCCTACGAGCAGTACTTC
CATDLGVSYEQYF
>-|-|TRBV9|TRBJ2-5
TGTGCCAGCAGCGGGGATAGCGTAGAGACCCAGTACTTC
CASSGDSVETQYF
>-|-|TRBV5-1|TRBJ1-2
TGCGCCAGCAGCCCACAGGGTAGGCGCTATGGCTACACCTTC
CASSPQGRRYGYTF
>-|TRBD1|TRBV4-3|TRBJ2-5
TGCGCCAGCAGCCTCGGACAGGGGGCAAAGACCCAGTACTTC
CASSLGQGAKTQYF
>-|TRBD1|TRBV4-1|TRBJ1-2
TGCGCCAGCAGCCAAGAAGTAGGTCGTACAGGGGATACGTCAGATGGCTACACCTTC
CASSQEVGRTGDTSDGYTF
>-|-|TRBV11-2|TRBJ2-7
TGTGCCGGGGGAGGAGAACTCTACGAGCAGTACTTC
CAGGGELYEQYF
>-|-|TRBV7-2|TRBJ2-7
TGTGCCAGCAGCTTAGGAAGCCAGGTTAGATGGGAGCAGTACTTC
CASSLGSQVRWEQYF
>-|-|TRBV7-8|TRBJ2-5
TGTGCCAGCAGCCCCAGGAGGGAACAAGAGACCCAGTACTTC
CASSPRREQETQYF
>-|-|TRBV5-5|TRBJ1-2
TGTGCCAGCGGGCGGGGAGATAACTATGGCTACACCTTC
CASGRGDNYGYTF
>-|-|TRBV6-1|TRBJ1-1
TGTGCCAGCAGTGTAGGTCGGGGGGCGAGCATGAACACTGAAGCTTTCTTT
CASSVGRGASMNTEAFF
>-|TRBD1|TRBV28|TRBJ1-2
TGTGCCAGCAGATTACGGACAAGGAGACAGGGCTTTAACTATGGCTACACCTTC
CASRLRTRRQGFNYGYTF
>-|-|TRBV5-1|TRBJ2-3
TGCGCCAGCAGCTTGATTACTGTGGCGGCAGATACGCAGTATTTT
CASSLITVAADTQYF
>-|TRBD1|TRBV4-3|TRBJ1-2
TGCGCCAGCAGCCAGGTGACAGGGGGAACTAACTATGGCTACACCTTC
CASSQVTGGTNYGYTF
>-|-|TRBV5-1|TRBJ1-1
TGCGCCAGCAGCTCCGGAGGGGAAGTAGAAGCTTTCTTT
CASSSGGEVEAFF
>-|-|TRBV9|TRBJ2-3
TGTGCCAGCAGCGTCCTGGCTTTTGGCACAGATACGCAGTATTTT
CASSVLAFGTDTQYF
>-|-|TRBV11-2|TRBJ1-6
TGTGCCAGCAGCCCAGGCCCGAATTCACCCCTCCACTTT
CASSPGPNSPLHF
>-|-|TRBV6-6|TRBJ2-7
TGTGCCAGCAGGGCTTCTGGTGAGGTGCAGTACTTC
CASRASGEVQYF
>-|TRBD1|TRBV7-9|TRBJ2-3
TGTGCCAGCAGCTTCCAGACAGGGGGCTCCACAGATACGCAGTATTTT
CASSFQTGGSTDTQYF
>-|-|TRBV14|TRBJ2-4
TGTGCCAGCAGCCAAGATGCTAGCCGAGCCAAAAACATTCAGTACTTC
CASSQDASRAKNIQYF
>-|TRBD1|TRBV5-4|TRBJ2-1
TGTGCCAGCAGCTGGACAGGCCTCAATGAGCAGTTCTTC
CASSWTGLNEQFF
>-|-|TRBV4-2|TRBJ2-5
TGTGCCAGCAGCCAAGATGGAGGGGGCCCGCGGGAGACCCAGTACTTC
CASSQDGGGPRETQYF
>-|-|TRBV29-1|TRBJ2-3
TGCAGCGTGAGGGGGAGGGTATCCGATACGCAGTATTTT
CSVRGRVSDTQYF
>-|-|TRBV11-2|TRBJ1-3
TGTGCCAGCAGTGGAGGACCGATACCCTCTGGAAACACCATATATTTT
CASSGGPIPSGNTIYF
>-|TRBD2|TRBV6-1|TRBJ2-5
TGTGCCAGCTCCAGACTAGCGGGGTACCAAGAGACCCAGTACTTC
CASSRLAGYQETQYF
>-|TRBD1|TRBV5-6|TRBJ1-5
TGTGCCAGCAGCTTGGCAGGGGGCCCAAATCAGCCCCAGCATTTT
CASSLAGGPNQPQHF
>-|-|TRBV19|TRBJ1-5
TGTGCCAGTAGCCACCGCACAGGGAACGGCAATCAGCCCCAGCATTTT
CASSHRTGNGNQPQHF
>-|TRBD1|TRBV11-1|TRBJ2-7
TGTGCCAGCAGCTTATCCGGGACAGGACTCTACGAGCAGTACTTC
CASSLSGTGLYEQYF
>-|-|TRBV6-1|TRBJ1-5
TGTGCCAGCAGGGAGAGCAATCAGCCCCAGCATTTT
CASRESNQPQHF
>few|-|TRBV7-9|TRBJ1-4
TGTGCCAGCAGCTTCCTTGCAACTAATGAAAAACTGTTTTTT
CASSFLATNEKLFF
>-|-|TRBV27|TRBJ1-1
TGTGCCAGCAGTTTATCGACAGTGAACACTGAAGCTTTCTTT
CASSLSTVNTEAFF
>-|TRBD1|TRBV9|TRBJ2-5
TGTGCCAGCAGCGTAGAATCCGGACAGGGGCAAGAGACCCAGTACTTC
CASSVESGQGQETQYF
>-|TRBD1|TRBV19|TRBJ1-5
TGTGCCAGTAGTCGGACAGGGGGCATTAATCAGCCCCAGCATTTT
CASSRTGGINQPQHF
>-|TRBD1|TRBV28|TRBJ1-5
TGTGCCAGCAAAGACAGGGGCAATCAGCCCCAGCATTTT
CASKDRGNQPQHF
>-|-|TRBV4-1|TRBJ2-1
TGCGCCAGCAGCCAAGATGGCTTAGGCGGGGGCCGGTTGATCTACAATGAGCAGTTCTTC
CASSQDGLGGGRLIYNEQFF
>-|-|TRBV27|TRBJ1-2
TGTGCCAGCAGTTTTCGGGGTGATGGCTACACCTTC
CASSFRGDGYTF
>-|TRBD1|TRBV18|TRBJ1-2
TGTGCCAGCTCACCGCTACAGGGGGAAGCTGGCTACACCTTC
CASSPLQGEAGYTF